This T cell receptor (beta chain) was identified in a study of identical twins. TCRdb fed the 5' RACE reads into MiXCR, producing one record per CDR3 protein. The table lists approximately 190,000 distinct CDR3 sequences, 15% of them singletons. Trimming left V 7 bases short and J 5 bases short, with 17 bases between. This CDR3 is built from 14 residues. This clonotype was counted between two and nine times. What it binds is unknown. Study conclusions and caveats: Not following the same donors, the study drew its conclusions from cross-sectional statistical analysis.

These data are also associated with another study on T cells expressing NK-cell markers. That report adds: T cells sorted in several experiments were restricted to alpha-beta TCR T cells by an anti-gamma-delta TCR antibody. Where several donors were concerned, these clonotypes also led the CD3+CD56-NKG2C+ fraction.

The sequencing input was CD8+ T cells sorted from blood. The sequence was obtained from a young woman in good health. This chain links TRBV12-3 or TRBV12-4 with TRBJ1-2; D may be TRBD1 (6 bases). The CDR3 region has the DNA TGTGCCAGCACCCCCGGGGGGGCGGAATATGGCTACACCTTC. Amino acids: CASTPGGAEYGYTF.